This TCR beta chain appears in the sequencing data of a study of blood T cell repertoires in COVID-19 (dated by TCRdb to 2018 to 2021). The study in broad terms: Samples covering the acute and convalescent phases of COVID-19 were provided by collaborators in the United States, Italy and Spain. The prospective study material was composed of cDNA or gDNA derived from T cells, B-cell-depleted T cells, or PBMCs. Deeply sampled blood TCRbeta repertoires from subjects exposed to, actively infected with, or recovered from COVID-19 were included in the dataset. The repertoires were released in a freely available public database meant as a resource for research on the immune response to SARS-CoV-2. Samples were obtained from the ongoing ImmuneRACE study (first 160 participants) and from over 1,000 subjects provided by 6 global collaborators. The sample metadata nearly always contained a de-identified subject ID, COVID-19 status, age in years and sex. Where available, HLA class I and class II types were taken from metadata supplied by the sample provider and were not determined by assay-based typing. Study-wide findings and limitations: Clinical and demographic metadata were provided uncurated, with the amount varying by source and participant.

With respect to this clone: Its target antigen remains unknown. Base qualities are not at hand, and no much larger clone is one base apart.

One collaborating source in Seattle enrolled patients during active infection and followed them longitudinally through the course of disease. Each collaborating institution followed its own protocols to collect whole blood in K2EDTA tubes. For TCRbeta analysis, collaborators shipped samples as frozen whole blood, isolated PBMCs, or DNA extracted from either of those sample types. TCRbeta CDR3 regions were amplified from genomic DNA by means of the immunoSEQ Assay, a bias-controlled multiplex PCR. In the source study's methods: The number of nucleated cells in each sample was estimated from the amplification of reference gene primers within the assay. To quantify the absolute abundance of each unique TCRbeta CDR3 rearrangement, sequence reads were collapsed and filtered. For each sample, productive Simpson clonality was calculated as the square root of Simpson's diversity index across productive rearrangements. This immuneACCESS table, as held by TCRdb, lists in-frame sequences with V and J called but not all clones. Of the missing ones, under half trace to an unresolved V gene in checked studies; the others have no known cause. V, J and clone size are taken as reported in that table, and D and trimming were inferred from the DNA itself. Within this sample are under 200,000 clones, with about 85% of them counted one time only. The ten most abundant clones make up approximately 8.1% of the sample.

The sample comprised peripheral blood. This clonotype was sampled from a woman older than 75 with COVID-19, enrolled during active disease.

The nucleotide sequence is given as TGTGCCAGCAGCAGCCTTAGCGGCTCTAGCACAGATACGCAGTATTTT. It translates as CASSSLSGSSTDTQYF. The chain is assembled from TRBV5-5 and TRBJ2-3, with TRBD2 tentatively as D gene (6 bases match). V is pared back by 4 bases and J by 0 bases, with 15 bases lying between the germline termini. Taken from cysteine to phenylalanine, the CDR3 has 16 residues. This entry keeps only the CDR3 DNA: 48 bases, framed from base 1. The germline V gene (reference sequence) yields SGHKS for CDR1 and YYEKEE for CDR2.